This T cell receptor beta chain was profiled in a study of blood T cell repertoires in COVID-19. At the level of the study: The United States, Italy and Spain provided the acute and convalescent COVID-19 samples. In each case, the material was cDNA or gDNA derived from T cells, B-cell-depleted T cells, or PBMCs.

Participant-given clinical history determined each cohort assignment. Donors in Cohort 3 counted as recovered after two negative PCRs, clearance, or symptom resolution. Assay used: immunoSEQ multiplex PCR; TCRdb lists only in-frame clones, some missing. Of roughly 250,000 clones in the sample, 75% to 95% were seen once. CDR1 is PRHDT, CDR2 FYEKMQ, per germline (reference sequence). This CDR3 has 14 residues. The trim removed 4 bases at V and 1 base at J, leaving 2 bases unmatched. The receptor was isolated from a woman aged 18 to 35 who had recovered from COVID-19. Sequencing was carried out using PBMCs or T cells enriched from blood (not recorded which). The chain links TRBV13 to TRBJ2-7; 9 bases line up with TRBD1. CDR3 in amino acids: CASSYRGRSYEQYF. In DNA, the CDR3 is TGTGCCAGCAGCTACAGGGGGCGGTCCTACGAGCAGTACTTC.